These 20 T cell receptor beta chains were sequenced from one sample in a study of T cell responses to AZD1222 COVID-19 vaccine (dated by TCRdb to about 2021). Taken with the paper, the label for time point translates to: baseline before first vaccination. To prepare the library, the immunoSEQ multiplex PCR assay was applied. TCRdb provides this immuneACCESS table in a form limited to in-frame rearrangements. Some clones are lacking; in checked studies, under half of them reflect an unresolved V gene, and why the rest are absent is not known. The sample table shows around 140,000 clones, and over 90% are seen once. Of the sample, 5.4% falls within the top ten clones. The sample here was peripheral blood, taken on day 0 of AZD1222 vaccination. All receptors derive from an adult in good health.

The chain uses TRBV5-6 and TRBJ2-6, with D possibly being TRBD1 (6 bases). V was cut by 5 bases and J by 2 bases, with 14 bases left in between. CDR1 is SGHDT and CDR2 is YYEEEE in the germline V gene. This CDR3 has 16 amino acids. The CDR3 loop reads CASRATGTPGANVLTF. Here the CDR3 DNA reads TGTGCCAGCAGAGCTACAGGGACCCCTGGGGCCAACGTCCTGACTTTC.

V is TRBV5-4 and J is TRBJ1-1; weak D call: TRBD1 (6 bases). Between the trimmed V and J ends, which lost 0 bases and 10 bases, there was a span of 13 bases. The CDR3 extends over 13 amino acids. The germline V gene has CDR1 SGHNT and CDR2 YYREEE (reference sequence). The chain's CDR3 is CASSLVDSFGAFF. The CDR3 DNA reads TGTGCCAGCAGCTTGGTGGACAGTTTTGGAGCTTTCTTT.

The V gene is TRBV5-6, the J gene TRBJ1-2; TRBD1 is a possible D gene (5 bases). Germline V lookup: CDR1 SGHDT, CDR2 YYEEEE. The CDR3 runs to 14 residues. The V and J ends lost 0 bases and 4 bases respectively, with 10 bases between them. The CDR3 sequence is CASSLEKRGYGYTF. DNA for the CDR3: TGTGCCAGCAGCTTGGAGAAAAGGGGCTATGGCTACACCTTC.

The chain couples TRBV7-2 to TRBJ1-4, with D perhaps TRBD1 (6 bases). Trimming took 0 bases from V and 6 from J, leaving 11 bases between them. In germline, CDR1 is SGHTA, CDR2 FQGNSA. This CDR3 region has 15 residues. CDR3 amino acids: CASSLAGTPDEKLFF. CDR3 nucleotide sequence: TGTGCCAGCAGCTTAGCGGGGACACCAGATGAAAAACTGTTTTTT.

CDR3 residues: CASSLVGGGYEQYF. In nucleotides, the CDR3 is TGTGCCAGCAGCTTGGTCGGGGGCGGGTACGAGCAGTACTTC. J is TRBJ2-7 and V is TRBV5-4; the D call may be TRBD1 or TRBD2 (6 bases each). The CDR3 is 14 amino acids. With 0 bases removed from V and 4 bases from J, the gap between germline ends came to 11 bases. In germline, CDR1 is SGHNT, CDR2 YYREEE (reference sequence).

V and J are TRBV7-8 and TRBJ1-5; 8 bases agree with TRBD1. CDR1 is SGHVS and CDR2 is FQNEAQ in the germline V gene. Losses at the gene ends were 5 bases for V and 7 bases for J; bases not matched to a gene: 10. The CDR3 totals 15 residues. CDR3 protein: CASSLTGERAQPQHF. For the CDR3, the DNA is TGTGCCAGCAGCCTGACAGGGGAAAGGGCGCAGCCCCAGCATTTT.

This chain links TRBV7-9 with TRBJ2-7; D gene unclear. The V gene lost 2 bases and the J gene lost 3 bases, with 11 bases spanning the gap. Germline lookup yields CDR1 SEHNR and CDR2 FQNEAQ (reference sequence). CDR3 length equals 14 residues. CDR3 in amino acids: CASSLSGGRYEQYF. As DNA, the CDR3 is TGTGCCAGCAGCTTATCTGGCGGCCGCTACGAGCAGTACTTC.

The chain uses TRBV24-1 and TRBJ1-4; D may be TRBD1 (6 bases). This CDR3 has 15 residues. Trimming removed 3 bases from V and 3 bases from J, with 10 bases in between. Germline V lookup: CDR1 KGHDR, CDR2 SFDVKD. The DNA for the CDR3 is TGTGCCACCAGTGATGGGGGCCGGGCTAATGAAAAACTGTTTTTT. This sequence encodes CATSDGGRANEKLFF.

This clone was picked up one time. The rearrangement links TRBV5-1 to TRBJ2-6, with D unclear. V lost 0 bases and J 3 bases, leaving 19 bases between the germline ends. There are 19 residues in the CDR3. Looked up from germline, CDR1 is SGHRS and CDR2 is YFSETQ. CDR3 sequence: CASSLVDGLGSGGANVLTF. Written as DNA, the CDR3 is TGCGCCAGCAGCTTGGTTGATGGATTAGGTTCAGGTGGGGCCAACGTCCTGACTTTC. The variable domain in full, with the rest retrieved from reference TRBV5-1 and TRBJ2-6, is KAGVTQTPRYLIKTRGQQVTLSCSPISGHRSVSWYQQTPGQGLQFLFEYFSETQRNKGNFPGRFSGRQFSNSRSEMNVSTLELGDSALYLCASSLVDGLGSGGANVLTFGAGSRLTVL.

The V gene is TRBV5-1, the J gene TRBJ2-3; D is perhaps TRBD1 (5 bases). Between the trimmed V and J ends, which lost 1 base and 4 bases, there was a span of 10 bases. The CDR3 consists of 14 residues. CDR1 and CDR2 (germline): SGHRS, YFSETQ. This chain's CDR3 is CASSLKGMADTQYF. CDR3 DNA: TGCGCCAGCAGCTTGAAGGGGATGGCAGATACGCAGTATTTT.

This sequence joins TRBV28 and TRBJ2-1; D is tentatively TRBD1 or TRBD2 (5 bases each). CDR1 is MDHEN, CDR2 SYDVKM, per germline. This CDR3 has 13 amino acids. Trimming cost V 3 bases and J 8 bases, with 11 bases left between them. For the CDR3, the DNA is TGTGCCAGCAGTTTTGGGGCGGGCGATGAGCAGTTCTTC. Protein sequence: CASSFGAGDEQFF.

The chain employs TRBV19 and TRBJ2-3, with 9 positions matching TRBD1. V was pared by 4 bases and J by 1 base, with 3 bases of the junction left unmatched. The germline gives CDR1 LNHDA, CDR2 SQIVND (reference sequence). The CDR3 spans 15 residues. CDR3 sequence (DNA): TGTGCCAGTAGTACCCGGACAGGGGGCACAGATACGCAGTATTTT. Protein product: CASSTRTGGTDTQYF.

This clone showed up just once. The rearrangement links TRBV12-5 to TRBJ1-1, with D tentatively TRBD1 (6 bases). The CDR3 contains 13 residues. Trimming pared 6 bases from V and 0 bases from J, leaving 8 bases between. In germline, CDR1 is LGHNT, CDR2 FRNRAP. CDR3 DNA: TGTGCTAGTGGGGACAGCTTGAACACTGAAGCTTTCTTT. It codes for CASGDSLNTEAFF.

This clone was counted once. This rearrangement joins TRBV30 to TRBJ2-7; 10 bases are shared with TRBD1. Germline lookup yields CDR1 GTSNPN and CDR2 SVGIG (reference sequence). CDR3 length: 17 residues. V shed 1 base, J shed 2 bases, and the junction held 11 bases outside the gene matches. CDR3: CAWSDRDRTGGTYEQYF. The CDR3 nucleotides read TGTGCCTGGAGTGACAGAGACCGGACAGGGGGGACCTACGAGCAGTACTTC.

This chain joins TRBV7-9 and TRBJ1-4; D gene unclear. Per germline, CDR1 SEHNR and CDR2 FQNEAQ (reference sequence). The CDR3 contains 15 residues. V lost 5 bases, J lost 0 bases, and 10 bases lay in between. CDR3: CASSRFETTNEKLFF. CDR3 DNA: TGTGCCAGCAGCCGTTTTGAGACAACTAATGAAAAACTGTTTTTT.

The chain couples TRBV27 to TRBJ2-6; D is ambiguous. The V end lost 5 bases, the J end lost 1 base, and 12 bases lay between the germline ends. Germline V CDR1 and CDR2: MNHEY, SMNVEV (reference sequence). The CDR3 loop spans 16 amino acids. CDR3 protein: CASSPTGPSGANVLTF. The CDR3 nucleotides are TGTGCCAGCAGTCCAACTGGGCCATCTGGGGCCAACGTCCTGACTTTC.

This clone appeared a single time. This chain links TRBV13 with TRBJ1-1; D is perhaps TRBD1 (5 bases). Trimming took off 5 bases at V and 8 bases at J, with 15 bases between the two ends. Germline CDR1 PRHDT, CDR2 FYEKMQ (reference sequence). The CDR3 spans 13 residues. CDR3 nucleotides: TGTGCCAGCAGCAAAGACAGCAAGCAGGAAGCTTTCTTT. Residues: CASSKDSKQEAFF.

The chain recombines TRBV19 with TRBJ2-1, with 7 bases lining up with TRBD1. CDR3 size: 15 residues. Germline lookup yields CDR1 LNHDA and CDR2 SQIVND (reference sequence). J was trimmed by 2 bases and V by 4 bases; bases with no gene match: 5. In nucleotides, the CDR3 is TGTGCCAGTAGTACCTCAGGGGGTACCTACAATGAGCAGTTCTTC. Translating gives CASSTSGGTYNEQFF. Drawing the rest from reference TRBV19 and TRBJ2-1, the complete variable domain is DGGITQSPKYLFRKEGQNVTLSCEQNLNHDAMYWYRQDPGQGLRLIYYSQIVNDFQKGDIAEGYSVSREKKESFPLTVTSAQKNPTAFYLCASSTSGGTYNEQFFGPGTRLTVL.

The count of this clone is one. The chain has TRBV19 and TRBJ1-1; D is possibly TRBD1 (6 bases). The CDR3 covers 17 residues. The ends were cut back, 5 bases at V and 1 base at J, with 20 bases in the middle. The germline V gene encodes CDR1 LNHDA and CDR2 SQIVND (reference sequence). The CDR3 loop is CASSPQTGMYKNTEAFF. CDR3 nucleotide sequence: TGTGCCAGTAGTCCCCAGACAGGAATGTATAAGAACACTGAAGCTTTCTTT.

The rearrangement uses TRBV30 and TRBJ2-6; 10 bases align to TRBD1. CDR3 length: 15 residues. After removal of 5 bases from V and 3 bases from J, the junction contained 4 bases not matched to a gene. Looked up from germline, CDR1 is GTSNPN and CDR2 is SVGIG (reference sequence). The CDR3: CAWGQGVVGANVLTF. In DNA form, the CDR3 reads TGTGCCTGGGGACAGGGGGTTGTTGGGGCCAACGTCCTGACTTTC.